The TCR beta chain under discussion was sequenced for a study of T cell responses to AZD1222 COVID-19 vaccine. Generated by immunoSEQ multiplex PCR, the TCRdb table keeps only in-frame clones and is missing some. The repertoire consists of 120,000 to 150,000 clones, with under 95% occurring once and the leading ten covering 4% to 6%. The material sequenced was peripheral blood, taken on day 0 of AZD1222 vaccination. This TCR was recovered from an adult in good health.

CDR3: CASRPPGAYGYTF. CDR3 coding DNA: TGTGCCAGCAGACCCCCGGGTGCATATGGCTACACCTTC. The chain is built from TRBV28 and TRBJ1-2; no definite D call. Germline V CDR1 and CDR2: MDHEN, SYDVKM. The CDR3 sequence is 13 residues long. Trimming cost V 6 bases and J 5 bases, with 13 bases left between them.